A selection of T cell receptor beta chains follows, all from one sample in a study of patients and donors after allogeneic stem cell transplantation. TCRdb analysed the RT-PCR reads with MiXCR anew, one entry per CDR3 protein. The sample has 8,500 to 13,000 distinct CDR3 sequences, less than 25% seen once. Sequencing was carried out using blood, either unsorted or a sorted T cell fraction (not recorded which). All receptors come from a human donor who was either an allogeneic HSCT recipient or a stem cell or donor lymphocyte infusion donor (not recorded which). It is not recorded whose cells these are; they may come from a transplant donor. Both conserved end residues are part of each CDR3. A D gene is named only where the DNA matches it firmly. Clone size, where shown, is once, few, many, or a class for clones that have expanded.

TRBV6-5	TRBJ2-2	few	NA	TGTGCCAGCAGGTCGGGGAACACCGGGGAGCTGTTTTTT	CASRSGNTGELFF
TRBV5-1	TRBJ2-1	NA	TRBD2	TGCGCCAGCAGCTTGGATTTACTAGCGGGGGGCGGAAATGAGCAGTTCTTC	CASSLDLLAGGGNEQFF
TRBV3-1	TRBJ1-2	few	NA	TGTGCCAGCAGCCAAGAGGGACCGGGTGGCTACACCTTC	CASSQEGPGGYTF
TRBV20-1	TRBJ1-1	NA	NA	TGCAGTGCCTACAAGGACAGCGAGGGCACTGAAGCTTTCTTT	CSAYKDSEGTEAFF
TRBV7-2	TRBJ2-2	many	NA	TGTGCCAGCAGCTTATCGTTGGTCGGGGAGCTGTTTTTT	CASSLSLVGELFF
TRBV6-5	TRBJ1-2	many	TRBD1	TGTGCCAGCTCCCCCCAGGGGGGCACCTATGGCTACACCTTC	CASSPQGGTYGYTF
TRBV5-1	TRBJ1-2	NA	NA	TGCGCCAGCAGCTTGGCGACAGGTGTGGATGGCTACACCTTC	CASSLATGVDGYTF
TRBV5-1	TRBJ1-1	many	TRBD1	TGCGCCAGCAGCCAATCGACAGGGGGCACTGAAGCTTTCTTT	CASSQSTGGTEAFF
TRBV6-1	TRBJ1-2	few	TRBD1	TGTGCCAGCAGTCCTGCGCAAAAGGGACAGGGCTCTGGCTACACCTTC	CASSPAQKGQGSGYTF
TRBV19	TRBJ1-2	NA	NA	TGTGCCAGTAGGCCTACAAGGTCAGCTAACTATGGCTACACCTTC	CASRPTRSANYGYTF
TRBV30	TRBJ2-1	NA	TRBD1	TGTGCCTGGAACCGGGACAGGGTGGGAAATGAGCAGTTCTTC	CAWNRDRVGNEQFF
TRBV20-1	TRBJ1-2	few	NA	TGCAGTGCAAGACTAGGGGTTAACTATGGCTACACCTTC	CSARLGVNYGYTF
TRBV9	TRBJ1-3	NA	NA	TGTGCCAGCAGCGACAGGGCCGTCTCTGGAAACACCATATATTTT	CASSDRAVSGNTIYF
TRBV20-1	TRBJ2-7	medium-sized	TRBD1	TGCAGTGCTGGAAAAGGACAGGGGTCTAGCGAGCAGTACTTC	CSAGKGQGSSEQYF
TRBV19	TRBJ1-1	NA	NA	TGTGCCAGTAATCCACACATGAACACTGAAGCTTTCTTT	CASNPHMNTEAFF
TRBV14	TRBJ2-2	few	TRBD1	TGTGCCAGCAGCCGCTACGGACAGGGATTCACCGGGGAGCTGTTTTTT	CASSRYGQGFTGELFF
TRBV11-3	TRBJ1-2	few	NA	TGTGCCAGCAGCCCCGGGGAGGACTATGGCTACACCTTC	CASSPGEDYGYTF
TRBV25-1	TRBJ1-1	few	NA	TGTGCCAGCAGTGAAATCCCCCATACTGAAGCTTTCTTT	CASSEIPHTEAFF
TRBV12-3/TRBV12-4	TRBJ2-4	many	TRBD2	TGTGCCAGCAGTCCATGGCGGGGGGGTAGGAACATTCAGTACTTC	CASSPWRGGRNIQYF
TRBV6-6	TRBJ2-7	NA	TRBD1	TGTGCCAGCAGTTTCCGGGACAGGGCCTACGAGCAGTACTTC	CASSFRDRAYEQYF
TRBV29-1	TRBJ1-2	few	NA	TGCAGCGTTAATGACAGAACGAGCAGCTATGGCTACACCTTC	CSVNDRTSSYGYTF
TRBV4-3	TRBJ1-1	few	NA	TGCGCCAGCGGACCAGCAAACGACAGGAGTGGAGAAGCTTTCTTT	CASGPANDRSGEAFF
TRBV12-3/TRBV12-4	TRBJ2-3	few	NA	TGTGCCAGCAGTTTACGAGGGGAAGATACGCAGTATTTT	CASSLRGEDTQYF
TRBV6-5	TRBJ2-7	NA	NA	TGTGCCAGCAGTTCTAACGAGCCCCCGTACGAGCAGTACTTC	CASSSNEPPYEQYF
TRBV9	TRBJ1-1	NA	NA	TGTGCCAGCAGCCCTACCCCCACTAACACTGAAGCTTTCTTT	CASSPTPTNTEAFF
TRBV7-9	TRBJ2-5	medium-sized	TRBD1	TGTGCCAGCAGCTTAGCAGGGGGCCGCGAAAAAGAGACCCAGTACTTC	CASSLAGGREKETQYF
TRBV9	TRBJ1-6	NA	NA	TGTGCCAGCAGCCATCAATTCGGGGGGAATTCACCCCTCCACTTT	CASSHQFGGNSPLHF
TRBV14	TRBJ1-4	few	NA	TGTGCCAGCAGCCCACCGGCAGAGGGTGGAAAACTGTTTTTT	CASSPPAEGGKLFF
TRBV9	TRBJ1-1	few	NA	TGTGCCAGCAGCCAAACTGCGAACACTGAAGCTTTCTTT	CASSQTANTEAFF
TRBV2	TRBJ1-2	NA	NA	TGTGCCAGCAGACCCGGCTTAATGGACTATGGCTACACCTTC	CASRPGLMDYGYTF
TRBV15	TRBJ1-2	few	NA	TGTGCCACCAGCACCCGCGGGGTTAACTATGGCTACACCTTC	CATSTRGVNYGYTF
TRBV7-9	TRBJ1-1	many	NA	TGTGCCAGCAGCTTTATGGCCGGGGTCGAAGCTTTCTTT	CASSFMAGVEAFF
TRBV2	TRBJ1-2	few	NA	TGTGCCAGCAGTGACGGGGGAAGGGATGGCTACACCTTC	CASSDGGRDGYTF
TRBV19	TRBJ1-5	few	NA	TGTGCCAGCCGGCAGGGTAACCGCCCGGGGAGCAATCAGCCCCAGCATTTT	CASRQGNRPGSNQPQHF
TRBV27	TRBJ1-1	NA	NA	TGTGCCAGCAGTTACGGACAATCAACTGAAGCTTTCTTT	CASSYGQSTEAFF
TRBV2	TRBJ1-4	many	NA	TGTGCCAGCAGAGCAGGGTCCACTAATGAAAAACTGTTTTTT	CASRAGSTNEKLFF
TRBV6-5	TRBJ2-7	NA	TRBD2	TGTGCCAGCAGTTACCCCGGACTAGCGGGGACCTACGAGCAGTACTTC	CASSYPGLAGTYEQYF
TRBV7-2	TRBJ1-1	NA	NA	TGTGCCAGCAGCTCGGGACCGCTGAACACTGAAGCTTTCTTT	CASSSGPLNTEAFF
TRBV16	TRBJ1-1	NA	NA	TGTGCCAGCAGCCGGGCCAGTGAAGCTTTCTTT	CASSRASEAFF
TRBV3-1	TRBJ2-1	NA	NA	TGTGCCAGCAGCCACAAGCTAACTACCTACAATGAGCAGTTCTTC	CASSHKLTTYNEQFF
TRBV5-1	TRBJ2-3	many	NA	TGCGCCAGCAGCTTGCAGGGGATAGACGCAGATACGCAGTATTTT	CASSLQGIDADTQYF
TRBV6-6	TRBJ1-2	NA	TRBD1	TGTGCCAGCAGTCCCGGGACAGGGGTGAAGGGCTACACCTTC	CASSPGTGVKGYTF
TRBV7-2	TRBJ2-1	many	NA	TGTGCCAGCAGCGGGGGACTTGAGCAGTTCTTC	CASSGGLEQFF
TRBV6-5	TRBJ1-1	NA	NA	TGTGCCAGCAGTCAACCCTTAGGACAGCCCGGGGACACTGAAGCTTTCTTT	CASSQPLGQPGDTEAFF
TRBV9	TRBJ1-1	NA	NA	TGTGCCAGCAGCGCCATGGACAGCTACAACACTGAAGCTTTCTTT	CASSAMDSYNTEAFF
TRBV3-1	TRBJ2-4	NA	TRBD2	TGTGCCAGCAGCCAAGATTGGGGAGGGATAGCCAAAAACATTCAGTACTTC	CASSQDWGGIAKNIQYF
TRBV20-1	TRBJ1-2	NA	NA	TGCAGTGCTAGTCATGAGTCTAACTATGGCTACACCTTC	CSASHESNYGYTF
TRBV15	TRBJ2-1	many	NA	TGTGCCACCAGCTTAGACCATTCGGGGTACAATGAGCAGTTCTTC	CATSLDHSGYNEQFF
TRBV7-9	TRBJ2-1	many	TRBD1	TGTGCCAGCAGCTTAGCGACAGGGACGAATGAGCAGTTCTTC	CASSLATGTNEQFF
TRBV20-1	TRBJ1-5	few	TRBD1	TGCAGTGCAAGGACAGGGGGCTATCAGCCCCAGCATTTT	CSARTGGYQPQHF
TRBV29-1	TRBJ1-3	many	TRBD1	TGCAGCGTGCGACAGGGAGGATCTGGAAACACCATATATTTT	CSVRQGGSGNTIYF
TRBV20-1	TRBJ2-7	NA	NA	TGCAGTGCTAGCGAGGTGTTCTCCTCCTACGAGCAGTACTTC	CSASEVFSSYEQYF